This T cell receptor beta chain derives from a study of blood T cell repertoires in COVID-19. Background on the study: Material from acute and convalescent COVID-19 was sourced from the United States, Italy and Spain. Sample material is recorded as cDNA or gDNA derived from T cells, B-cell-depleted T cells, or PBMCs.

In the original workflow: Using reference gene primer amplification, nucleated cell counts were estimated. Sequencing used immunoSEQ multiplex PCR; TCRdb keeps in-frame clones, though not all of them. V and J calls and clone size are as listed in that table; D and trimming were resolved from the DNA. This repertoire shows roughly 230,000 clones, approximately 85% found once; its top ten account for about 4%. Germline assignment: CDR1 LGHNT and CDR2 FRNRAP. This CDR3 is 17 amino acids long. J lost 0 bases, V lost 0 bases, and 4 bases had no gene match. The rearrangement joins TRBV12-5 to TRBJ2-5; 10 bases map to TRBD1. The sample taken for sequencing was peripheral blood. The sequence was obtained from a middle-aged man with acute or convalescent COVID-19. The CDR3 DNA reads TGTGCTAGTGGTTTGGTCCGGACAGGGGGGTACCAAGAGACCCAGTACTTC. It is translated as CASGLVRTGGYQETQYF.